Described below is a single TCR beta chain sequence and its context. Its specificity is unknown. Investigators divided CD4+ cells into CD45RA+ naive and CD45RA-negative memory subsets. These data belong to a study of shared clonotypes between healthy human individuals. Study summary: Three CD4 naive, three CD4 memory, two CD8 naive and one CD8 memory plate were used per donor.

Trimming removed 4 bases from V and 9 bases from J, with 16 bases in between. The CDR3 is 14 residues long. Germline CDR1 SGHTA, CDR2 FQGNSA. Study outcomes and limitations: Few donors restricted represented genetic and exposure-history diversity.

Authors' data handling: ImmunoSEQ output held junction-only sequences without quality scores, so filtering differed. The repertoire was sequenced with immunoSEQ multiplex PCR; TCRdb's copy has only in-frame clones and lacks some. V, J and clone size are those of that table, while D and trimming were read from the DNA. Here the sample spans 980,000 or so clones, around three quarters being singletons. The clonotype comes from a young man in good health. The V call is TRBV7-2, the J call TRBJ1-5; tentatively, D is TRBD1 (5 bases). Input material: memory CD4+ T cells sorted from blood. The subset was: CD45RA-negative fraction. The chain's CDR3 is CASSSFGGVAPQHF. The CDR3 DNA reads TGTGCCAGCAGCTCCTTTGGGGGGGTCGCGCCCCAGCATTTT. The complete variable domain, with remaining parts taken from reference TRBV7-2 and TRBJ1-5, reads GAGVSQSPSNKVTEKGKDVELRCDPISGHTALYWYRQSLGQGLEFLIYFQGNSAPDKSGLPSDRFSAERTGGSVSTLTIQRTQQEDSAVYLCASSSFGGVAPQHFGDGTRLSIL.